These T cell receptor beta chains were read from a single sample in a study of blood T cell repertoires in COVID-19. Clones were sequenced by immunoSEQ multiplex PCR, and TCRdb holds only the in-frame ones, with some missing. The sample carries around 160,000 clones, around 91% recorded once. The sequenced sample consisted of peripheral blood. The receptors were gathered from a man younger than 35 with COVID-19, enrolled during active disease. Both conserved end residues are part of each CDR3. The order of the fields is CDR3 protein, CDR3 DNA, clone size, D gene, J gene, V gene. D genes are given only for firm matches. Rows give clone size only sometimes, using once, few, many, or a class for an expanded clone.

CDR3aa: CATNEQGPNTGELFF
CDR3nt: TGTGCCACAAACGAACAGGGTCCGAACACCGGGGAGCTGTTTTTT
abundance: once
d_gene: NA
j_gene: TRBJ2-2
v_gene: TRBV19

CDR3aa: CASSLGLRGEQFF
CDR3nt: TGTGCCAGCAGCTTAGGCCTCCGAGGCGAGCAGTTCTTC
abundance: few
d_gene: NA
j_gene: TRBJ2-1
v_gene: TRBV7-8

CDR3aa: CASSTTGGIGYEQYF
CDR3nt: TGTGCCAGCAGCACGACAGGGGGAATAGGGTACGAGCAGTACTTC
abundance: NA
d_gene: TRBD1
j_gene: TRBJ2-7
v_gene: TRBV7-2

CDR3aa: CASSPSGLLGEQYF
CDR3nt: TGTGCCAGCTCACCATCTGGACTACTTGGCGAGCAGTACTTC
abundance: NA
d_gene: NA
j_gene: TRBJ2-7
v_gene: TRBV18

CDR3aa: CASASWEGRTEAFF
CDR3nt: TGTGCCAGCGCATCTTGGGAGGGGCGGACTGAAGCTTTCTTT
abundance: NA
d_gene: NA
j_gene: TRBJ1-1
v_gene: TRBV28

CDR3aa: CASSIRDSHGYTF
CDR3nt: TGTGCCAGTAGTATCCGGGACAGCCATGGCTACACCTTC
abundance: NA
d_gene: TRBD1
j_gene: TRBJ1-2
v_gene: TRBV19

CDR3aa: CATSREGRERYEQYF
CDR3nt: TGTGCCACCAGCAGAGAGGGTCGGGAGCGCTACGAGCAGTACTTC
abundance: NA
d_gene: NA
j_gene: TRBJ2-7
v_gene: TRBV15

CDR3aa: CASGRGSWGNEQFF
CDR3nt: TGTGCCAGCGGTAGGGGGAGCTGGGGCAATGAGCAGTTCTTC
abundance: NA
d_gene: NA
j_gene: TRBJ2-1
v_gene: TRBV13

CDR3aa: CASASSLTGEKLFF
CDR3nt: TGTGCCAGCGCCTCCAGCCTAACGGGTGAAAAACTGTTTTTT
abundance: NA
d_gene: NA
j_gene: TRBJ1-4
v_gene: TRBV11-3

CDR3aa: CAGGSGRNYGYTF
CDR3nt: TGTGCCGGAGGGTCCGGACGGAACTATGGCTACACCTTC
abundance: once
d_gene: NA
j_gene: TRBJ1-2
v_gene: TRBV30

CDR3aa: CASSLAIAGGPHEQYF
CDR3nt: TGCGCCAGCAGCTTGGCGATAGCGGGAGGGCCCCACGAGCAGTACTTC
abundance: NA
d_gene: TRBD2
j_gene: TRBJ2-7
v_gene: TRBV5-1

CDR3aa: CASRKGASGSYEQYF
CDR3nt: TGTGCCAGCAGAAAAGGGGCTAGCGGGTCCTACGAGCAGTACTTC
abundance: NA
d_gene: TRBD2
j_gene: TRBJ2-7
v_gene: TRBV27

CDR3aa: CASSFMTDKNQPQHF
CDR3nt: TGTGCCAGCAGTTTTATGACAGACAAAAATCAGCCCCAGCATTTT
abundance: NA
d_gene: NA
j_gene: TRBJ1-5
v_gene: TRBV28

CDR3aa: CASSLARGGYSYEQYF
CDR3nt: TGTGCCAGCAGCTTAGCGCGTGGCGGGTACTCCTACGAGCAGTACTTC
abundance: NA
d_gene: NA
j_gene: TRBJ2-7
v_gene: TRBV7-2

CDR3aa: CASSPVRTGSGNTIYF
CDR3nt: TGCGCCAGCAGCCCCGTTAGGACAGGCTCTGGAAACACCATATATTTT
abundance: NA
d_gene: TRBD1
j_gene: TRBJ1-3
v_gene: TRBV5-1

CDR3aa: CAWSPGTSYEQYF
CDR3nt: TGTGCCTGGAGTCCCGGGACTTCCTACGAGCAGTACTTC
abundance: NA
d_gene: NA
j_gene: TRBJ2-7
v_gene: TRBV30

CDR3aa: CASSPLVGLNEQFF
CDR3nt: TGCGCCAGCAGCCCACTAGTTGGATTGAATGAGCAGTTCTTC
abundance: NA
d_gene: NA
j_gene: TRBJ2-1
v_gene: TRBV4-1

CDR3aa: CASSLGQGDGYTF
CDR3nt: TGTGCCAGCAGCTTAGGACAGGGTGATGGCTACACCTTC
abundance: NA
d_gene: TRBD1
j_gene: TRBJ1-2
v_gene: TRBV7-9

CDR3aa: CASSDRILSTDTQYF
CDR3nt: TGTGCCAGCAGTGACAGGATCTTAAGCACAGATACGCAGTATTTT
abundance: NA
d_gene: NA
j_gene: TRBJ2-3
v_gene: TRBV2

CDR3aa: CASRSRTGGRGANVLTF
CDR3nt: TGTGCCAGCCGCTCGAGGACAGGGGGTCGCGGGGCCAACGTCCTGACTTTC
abundance: NA
d_gene: TRBD1
j_gene: TRBJ2-6
v_gene: TRBV11-2

CDR3aa: CASSSLGQGGNEQFF
CDR3nt: TGTGCCAGCAGTTCCTTAGGTCAAGGGGGCAACGAGCAGTTCTTC
abundance: NA
d_gene: TRBD1
j_gene: TRBJ2-1
v_gene: TRBV28

CDR3aa: CASSTDRGSPHEQYF
CDR3nt: TGTGCCAGCAGCACGGACAGGGGCTCTCCCCACGAGCAGTACTTC
abundance: NA
d_gene: TRBD1
j_gene: TRBJ2-7
v_gene: TRBV28

CDR3aa: CAWSYDREDGNTIYF
CDR3nt: TGTGCCTGGAGCTACGACAGGGAGGATGGAAACACCATATATTTT
abundance: once
d_gene: TRBD1
j_gene: TRBJ1-3
v_gene: TRBV30

CDR3aa: CASSQEAGSYEQYF
CDR3nt: TGCGCCAGCAGCCAAGAAGCCGGTTCCTACGAGCAGTACTTC
abundance: NA
d_gene: NA
j_gene: TRBJ2-7
v_gene: TRBV4-3

CDR3aa: CASRLPGQGGGYTF
CDR3nt: TGTGCCAGCAGATTACCGGGACAGGGTGGGGGCTACACCTTC
abundance: NA
d_gene: TRBD1
j_gene: TRBJ1-2
v_gene: TRBV28

CDR3aa: CASSDWRQGKGKLLF
CDR3nt: TGTGCCAGCAGTGATTGGCGCCAGGGGAAGGGAAAACTGCTTTTT
abundance: NA
d_gene: NA
j_gene: TRBJ1-4
v_gene: TRBV6-1

CDR3aa: CASSQIRLAGAHEQYF
CDR3nt: TGTGCCAGCAGCCAAATCAGACTAGCGGGAGCACACGAGCAGTACTTC
abundance: NA
d_gene: TRBD2
j_gene: TRBJ2-7
v_gene: TRBV14

CDR3aa: CASSLAGGGLEQYF
CDR3nt: TGTGCCAGCAGCCTAGCGGGAGGGGGGCTCGAGCAGTACTTC
abundance: NA
d_gene: TRBD2
j_gene: TRBJ2-7
v_gene: TRBV27

CDR3aa: CASSDSLAGGDTQYF
CDR3nt: TGTGCCAGCAGTGATTCACTAGCGGGAGGAGATACGCAGTATTTT
abundance: NA
d_gene: TRBD2
j_gene: TRBJ2-3
v_gene: TRBV2

CDR3aa: CASSSSTQGNTESFF
CDR3nt: TGTGCCAGCAGCTCGAGCACTCAGGGGAACACTGAATCTTTCTTT
abundance: NA
d_gene: NA
j_gene: TRBJ1-1
v_gene: TRBV7-2

CDR3aa: CASSQVSPNTGELFF
CDR3nt: TGTGCCAGCAGCCAAGTTTCTCCGAACACCGGGGAGCTGTTTTTT
abundance: NA
d_gene: NA
j_gene: TRBJ2-2
v_gene: TRBV4-2

CDR3aa: CSVGLTGSLEKLLF
CDR3nt: TGCAGCGTTGGATTAACAGGGTCCCTCGAAAAACTGCTTTTT
abundance: NA
d_gene: NA
j_gene: TRBJ1-4
v_gene: TRBV29-1

CDR3aa: CASSGSWGRQTHNSPLHF
CDR3nt: TGTGCCAGCAGTGGGTCATGGGGTAGACAGACTCATAATTCACCCCTCCACTTT
abundance: once
d_gene: NA
j_gene: TRBJ1-6
v_gene: TRBV6-4

CDR3aa: CAWSFTEGNTIYF
CDR3nt: TGTGCCTGGAGTTTTACAGAAGGAAACACCATATATTTT
abundance: NA
d_gene: NA
j_gene: TRBJ1-3
v_gene: TRBV30

CDR3aa: CASSLVDSPYETQYF
CDR3nt: TGTGCCAGCAGCTTGGTAGACTCCCCGTATGAGACCCAGTACTTC
abundance: NA
d_gene: NA
j_gene: TRBJ2-5
v_gene: TRBV5-4

CDR3aa: CASSDGVTGELFF
CDR3nt: TGCGCCAGCAGTGACGGGGTCACCGGGGAGCTGTTTTTT
abundance: NA
d_gene: NA
j_gene: TRBJ2-2
v_gene: TRBV10-1